The clone carrying this TCR beta chain was detected only a few times. Its antigen remains unidentified. This entry comes from a study of T cell responses to AZD1222 COVID-19 vaccine. Study-level findings and limits: Clonal diversity was possibly underestimated, and white British individuals and females predominated among donors. Spike-specific TCR repertoires showed rising breadth and depth after two AZD1222 doses. At 160-218 and 743-854, vaccine-associated CD4 TCRs were dominant, and they spanned spike.

Sequenced by immunoSEQ multiplex PCR; TCRdb stores in-frame clones only, minus some. The data show more than 110,000 clones, roughly 88% seen once. The receptor's source is an adult in good health. The sequenced sample was peripheral blood, obtained on day 0 of AZD1222 vaccination.

This CDR3 is CASSTVGGVPYNSPLHF. CDR3 nucleotides: TGTGCCAGCAGCACGGTTGGCGGGGTGCCCTATAATTCACCCCTCCACTTT. The rearrangement joins TRBV11-3 to TRBJ1-6; D call uncertain. V was cut by 5 bases and J by 2 bases, with 16 bases left in between. The germline gives CDR1 SGHNT, CDR2 YENEEA. The CDR3 runs 17 residues.